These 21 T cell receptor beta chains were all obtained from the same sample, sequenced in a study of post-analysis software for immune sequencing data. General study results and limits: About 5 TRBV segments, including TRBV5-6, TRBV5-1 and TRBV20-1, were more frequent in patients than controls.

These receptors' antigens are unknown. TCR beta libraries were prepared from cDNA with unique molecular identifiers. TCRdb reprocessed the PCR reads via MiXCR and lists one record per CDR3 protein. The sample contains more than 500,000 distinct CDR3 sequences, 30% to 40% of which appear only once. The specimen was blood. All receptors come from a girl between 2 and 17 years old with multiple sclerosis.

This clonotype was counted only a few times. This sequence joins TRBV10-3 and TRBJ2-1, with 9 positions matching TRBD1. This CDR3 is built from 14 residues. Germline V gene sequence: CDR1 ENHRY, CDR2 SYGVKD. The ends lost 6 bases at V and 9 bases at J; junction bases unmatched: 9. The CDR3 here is CAISPGTGRVEQFF. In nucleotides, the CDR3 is TGTGCCATCAGCCCCGGGACAGGGAGAGTTGAGCAGTTCTTC.

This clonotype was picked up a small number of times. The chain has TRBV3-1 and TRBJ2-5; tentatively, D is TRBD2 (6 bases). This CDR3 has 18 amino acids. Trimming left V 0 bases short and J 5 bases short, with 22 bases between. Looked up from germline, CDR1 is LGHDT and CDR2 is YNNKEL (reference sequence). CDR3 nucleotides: TGTGCCAGCAGCCAAGACCTTGTGCACCGATTGGGGGGTGAGACCCAGTACTTC. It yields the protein CASSQDLVHRLGGETQYF.

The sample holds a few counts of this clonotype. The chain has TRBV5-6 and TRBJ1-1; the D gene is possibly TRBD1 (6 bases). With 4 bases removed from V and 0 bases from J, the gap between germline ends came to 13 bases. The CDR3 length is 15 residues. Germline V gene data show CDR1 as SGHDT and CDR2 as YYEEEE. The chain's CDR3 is CASSKPGDLNTEAFF. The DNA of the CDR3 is TGTGCCAGCAGCAAGCCAGGGGACCTGAACACTGAAGCTTTCTTT.

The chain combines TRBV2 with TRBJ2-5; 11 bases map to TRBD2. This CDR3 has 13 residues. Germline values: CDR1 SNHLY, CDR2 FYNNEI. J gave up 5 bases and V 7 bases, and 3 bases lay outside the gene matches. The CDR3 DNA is TGTGCCAGCATCGCTAGCGGGGGGGAGACCCAGTACTTC. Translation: CASIASGGETQYF.

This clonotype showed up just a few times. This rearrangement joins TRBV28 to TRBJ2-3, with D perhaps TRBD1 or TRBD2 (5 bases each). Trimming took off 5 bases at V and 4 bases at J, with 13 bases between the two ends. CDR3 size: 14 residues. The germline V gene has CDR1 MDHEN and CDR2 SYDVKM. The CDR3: CASSTQQGPDTQYF. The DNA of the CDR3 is TGTGCCAGCAGTACTCAGCAGGGACCAGATACGCAGTATTTT.

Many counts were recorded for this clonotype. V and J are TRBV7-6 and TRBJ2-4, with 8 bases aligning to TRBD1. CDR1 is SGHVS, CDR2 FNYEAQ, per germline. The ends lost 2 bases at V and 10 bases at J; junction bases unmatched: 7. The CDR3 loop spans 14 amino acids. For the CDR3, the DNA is TGTGCCAGCAGCTTAAATGACAGGGGTTGGATTCAGTACTTC. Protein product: CASSLNDRGWIQYF.

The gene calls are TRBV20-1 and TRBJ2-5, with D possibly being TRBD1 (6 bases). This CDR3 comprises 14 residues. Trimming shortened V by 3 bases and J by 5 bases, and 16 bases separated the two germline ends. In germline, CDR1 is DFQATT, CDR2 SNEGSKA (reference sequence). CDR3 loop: CSARVPTGQETQYF. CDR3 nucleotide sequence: TGCAGTGCTAGGGTTCCAACAGGGCAGGAGACCCAGTACTTC.

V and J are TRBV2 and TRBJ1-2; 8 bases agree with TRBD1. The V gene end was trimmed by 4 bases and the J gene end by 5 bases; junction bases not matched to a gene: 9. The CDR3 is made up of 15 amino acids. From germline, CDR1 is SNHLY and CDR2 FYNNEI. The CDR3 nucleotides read TGTGCCAGCAGTGTAGCGGGACAGGCGCTTTATGGCTACACCTTC. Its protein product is CASSVAGQALYGYTF.

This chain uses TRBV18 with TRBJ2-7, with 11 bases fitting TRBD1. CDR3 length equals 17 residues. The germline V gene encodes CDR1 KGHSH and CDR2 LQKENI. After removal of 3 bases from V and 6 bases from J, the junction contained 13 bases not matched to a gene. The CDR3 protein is CASSPRTGGPTTGEQYF. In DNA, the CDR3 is TGTGCCAGCTCACCCAGGACAGGGGGCCCCACTACTGGCGAGCAGTACTTC.

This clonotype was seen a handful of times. CDR3 coding DNA: TGTGCCAGCAGTGAAATCCGCCCGGCTGGTCAGTTCTTC. The encoded protein is CASSEIRPAGQFF. V usage is TRBV25-1 and J usage is TRBJ2-1; D ambiguous. Germline CDR1 MGHDK, CDR2 SYGVNS. The CDR3 covers 13 residues. The V and J ends lost 2 bases and 13 bases respectively, with 15 bases between them.

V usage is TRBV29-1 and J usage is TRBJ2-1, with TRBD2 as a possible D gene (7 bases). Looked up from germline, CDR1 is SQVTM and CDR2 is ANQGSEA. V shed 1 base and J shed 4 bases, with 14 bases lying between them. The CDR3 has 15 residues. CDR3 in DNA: TGCAGCGTTGAAGGGGGGCGGGGGAGTTACAATGAGCAGTTCTTC. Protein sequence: CSVEGGRGSYNEQFF.

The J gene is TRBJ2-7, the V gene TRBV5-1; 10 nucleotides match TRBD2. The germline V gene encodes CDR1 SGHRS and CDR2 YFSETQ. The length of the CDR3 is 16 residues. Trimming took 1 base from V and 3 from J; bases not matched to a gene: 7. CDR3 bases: TGCGCCAGCAGCTTGCCGGTAGCGGGGGGTCACTACGAGCAGTACTTC. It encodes CASSLPVAGGHYEQYF.

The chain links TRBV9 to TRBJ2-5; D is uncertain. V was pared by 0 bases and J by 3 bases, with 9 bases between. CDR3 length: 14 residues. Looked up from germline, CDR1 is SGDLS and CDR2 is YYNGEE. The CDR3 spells CASSVDPKEETQYF. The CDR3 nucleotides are TGTGCCAGCAGCGTAGACCCAAAGGAAGAGACCCAGTACTTC.

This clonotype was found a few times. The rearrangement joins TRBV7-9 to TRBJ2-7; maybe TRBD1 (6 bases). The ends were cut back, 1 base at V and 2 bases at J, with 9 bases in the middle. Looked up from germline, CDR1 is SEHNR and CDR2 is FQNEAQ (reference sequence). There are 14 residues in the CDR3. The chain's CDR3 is CASSLDGGAYEQYF. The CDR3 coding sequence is TGTGCCAGCAGCTTAGATGGGGGCGCCTACGAGCAGTACTTC. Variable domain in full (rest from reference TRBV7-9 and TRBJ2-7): DTGVSQNPRHKITKRGQNVTFRCDPISEHNRLYWYRQTLGQGPEFLTYFQNEAQLEKSRLLSDRFSAERPKGSFSTLEIQRTEQGDSAMYLCASSLDGGAYEQYFGPGTRLTVT.

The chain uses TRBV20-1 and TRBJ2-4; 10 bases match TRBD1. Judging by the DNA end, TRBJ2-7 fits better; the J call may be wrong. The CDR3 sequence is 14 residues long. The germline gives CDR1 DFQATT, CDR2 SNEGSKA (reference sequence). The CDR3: CSAREGDRGYEQYF. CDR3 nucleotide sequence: TGCAGTGCTAGAGAAGGGGACAGGGGCTACGAGCAGTACTTC.

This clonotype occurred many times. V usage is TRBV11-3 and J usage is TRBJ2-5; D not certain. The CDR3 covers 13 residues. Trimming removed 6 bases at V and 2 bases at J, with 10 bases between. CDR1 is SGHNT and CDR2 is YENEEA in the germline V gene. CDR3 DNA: TGTGCCAGCAGTCAAGGACCGCAAGAGACCCAGTACTTC. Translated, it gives CASSQGPQETQYF.

The CDR3 sequence is CAIRITGNTEAFF. CDR3 DNA: TGTGCCATCAGAATTACAGGGAACACTGAAGCTTTCTTT. The chain recombines TRBV10-3 with TRBJ1-1; a possible D gene is TRBD1 (5 bases). Trimming pared 6 bases from V and 1 base from J, leaving 9 bases between. The CDR3 covers 13 residues. Germline V CDR1 and CDR2: ENHRY, SYGVKD.

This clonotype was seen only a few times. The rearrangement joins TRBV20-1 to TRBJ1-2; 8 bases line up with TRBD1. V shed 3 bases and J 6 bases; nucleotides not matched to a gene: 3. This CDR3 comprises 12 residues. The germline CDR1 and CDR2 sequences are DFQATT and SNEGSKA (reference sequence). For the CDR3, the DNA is TGCAGTGCTAGTATGACAGGGGATGGCTACACCTTC. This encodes CSASMTGDGYTF.

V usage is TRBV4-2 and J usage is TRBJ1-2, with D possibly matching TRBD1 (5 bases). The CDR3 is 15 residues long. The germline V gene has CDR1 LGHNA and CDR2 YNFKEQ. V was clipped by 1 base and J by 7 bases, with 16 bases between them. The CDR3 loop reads CASSQGDPGRGGYTF. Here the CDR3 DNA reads TGTGCCAGCAGCCAAGGGGACCCGGGGAGGGGTGGCTACACCTTC.

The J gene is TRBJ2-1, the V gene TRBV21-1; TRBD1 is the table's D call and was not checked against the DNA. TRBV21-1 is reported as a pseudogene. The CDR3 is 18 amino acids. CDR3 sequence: CASSKAQRAGEYKETQFF. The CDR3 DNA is TGTGCCAGCAGCAAGGCTCAAAGGGCGGGGGAATACAAAGAGACCCAGTTCTTC.

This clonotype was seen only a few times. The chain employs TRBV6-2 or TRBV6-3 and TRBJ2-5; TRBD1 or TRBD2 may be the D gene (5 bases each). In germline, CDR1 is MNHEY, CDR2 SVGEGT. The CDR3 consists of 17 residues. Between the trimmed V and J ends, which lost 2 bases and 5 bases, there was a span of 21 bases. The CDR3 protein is CASSYDSPGPRRETQYF. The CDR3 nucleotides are TGTGCCAGCAGTTACGATTCTCCGGGACCGAGGCGGGAGACCCAGTACTTC.